Listed here are 8 T cell receptor beta chains from one sample, sequenced in a study of OX40 agonist ivuxolimab in advanced cancers. The data were produced by immunoSEQ multiplex PCR, yet TCRdb's version contains in-frame clones alone and is incomplete. The table lists 40,000 to 60,000 clones, 88% of them singletons. Sequencing was performed on CD4+ or CD8+ T cells sorted from blood, taken in a trial of the OX40 agonist ivuxolimab. The receptors here all came from an adult with an advanced solid tumor such as melanoma, head and neck, liver or kidney cancer.

This chain uses TRBV7-9 with TRBJ2-5, with 9 bases matching TRBD2. Trimming removed 3 bases from V and 7 bases from J; junction bases left unmatched: 6. Germline-derived CDR1 and CDR2 are SEHNR and FQNEAQ (reference sequence). There are 14 residues in the CDR3. CDR3 DNA: TGTGCCAGCAGCTTGACTAGCGGACTGGGGACCCAGTACTTC. Translation gives CASSLTSGLGTQYF.

This chain connects TRBV28 to TRBJ1-2; TRBD1 might be the D (5 bases). CDR1 MDHEN and CDR2 SYDVKM come from the germline V gene. The V end was cut by 7 bases, the J end by 6 bases, with 12 bases between. This CDR3 has 12 amino acids. The CDR3 coding sequence is TGTGCCAGCAATGAGGGGCTCGATGGCTACACCTTC. It yields the protein CASNEGLDGYTF.

The chain carries TRBV20-1 and TRBJ2-1; the D is unclear. Germline V gene data show CDR1 as DFQATT and CDR2 as SNEGSKA (reference sequence). The CDR3 has 11 amino acids. The CDR3 here is CRPSTYNEQFF. DNA for the CDR3: TGCAGGCCTTCTACGTACAATGAGCAGTTCTTC.

The chain couples TRBV18 to TRBJ2-1, with TRBD2 identical over 8 bases. Germline V gene sequence: CDR1 KGHSH, CDR2 LQKENI. The CDR3 totals 14 residues. After removal of 3 bases from V and 3 bases from J, the junction contained 1 base not matched to a gene. Here the CDR3 DNA reads TGTGCCAGCTCACCGACTAGCGTCTACAATGAGCAGTTCTTC. Amino acid sequence: CASSPTSVYNEQFF.

The chain couples TRBV18 to TRBJ2-5; D gene ambiguous. The germline V gene has CDR1 KGHSH and CDR2 LQKENI. This CDR3 has 14 residues. V dropped 6 bases and J dropped 4 bases, with 15 bases sitting between them. Written as DNA, the CDR3 is TGTGCCAGCTCCGCCCTTGGGGATGCAGAGACCCAGTACTTC. Its translation: CASSALGDAETQYF.

This rearrangement joins TRBV23-1 to TRBJ2-1; possible D gene TRBD1, 5 bases. TRBV23-1 is given ORF status, its function remaining uncertain. V lost 2 bases and J lost 2, with 22 bases in between. The CDR3 sequence is 19 residues long. The CDR3 loop is CASSQKAYVQAPTYNEQFF. CDR3 bases: TGCGCCAGCAGTCAAAAAGCTTATGTACAGGCCCCCACCTACAATGAGCAGTTCTTC.

The chain carries TRBV6-1 and TRBJ2-5; D assignment may be TRBD1 or TRBD2 (5 bases each). TRBJ2-7 explains the end of the DNA better; the J call may be wrong. Looked up from germline, CDR1 is MNHNS and CDR2 is SASEGT. The CDR3 is 15 amino acids. CDR3: CASMQAGTESYEQYF. CDR3 in DNA: TGTGCCAGCATGCAGGCCGGGACGGAGTCCTACGAGCAGTACTTC.

The chain employs TRBV6-1 and TRBJ1-5; 7 nucleotides match TRBD1. Germline CDR1 is MNHNS and CDR2 is SASEGT. V gave up 6 bases and J gave up 8 bases; unmatched junction bases: 7. The length of the CDR3 is 13 residues. CDR3 in amino acids: CASSLQGGEPQHF. The DNA of the CDR3 is TGTGCCAGCAGCCTCCAGGGGGGGGAGCCCCAGCATTTT.